This TCR beta chain was identified during a study of T cell repertoires in cytomegalovirus infection. Regarding the study as a whole: The ex vivo response was dominated by HLA-C-restricted CMV-specific TCR beta clonotypes.

Germline loops: CDR1 SEHNR, CDR2 FQNEAQ (reference sequence). This CDR3 comprises 15 residues. V lost 6 bases, J lost 4 bases, and 7 bases stayed unmatched. MiXCR was run by TCRdb on the reads, yielding one entry per CDR3 protein. The table has approximately 910,000 distinct CDR3 sequences, around 32% seen once. This clonotype was recorded many times. Antigen specificity is unknown. Sequences were derived from cultured CD8+ T cells from PBMCs, sampled from culture after CMV antigen stimulation. This receptor was obtained from a human donor in good health (CMV status not recorded). Some clones in this sample may be carry-over from other donors' samples. The chain has TRBV7-9 and TRBJ2-3, with 10 bases that match TRBD1. CDR3 DNA sequence: TGTGCCAGCAGTCTCCGGGACAGGGGCGCAGATACGCAGTATTTT. It encodes CASSLRDRGADTQYF.